The 27 T cell receptor beta chains below were found in one sample sequenced in a study of long-term antiretroviral therapy in people with HIV. Version v3.0 of the immunoSEQ assay ran at survey level. Using immunoSEQ multiplex PCR, the repertoire was profiled, and TCRdb retains in-frame clones only, with some absent. The sample holds about 40,000 clones, approximately 85% seen once. The sample was unsorted PBMCs, taken 3.1 years after starting antiretroviral therapy. These receptors came from a woman aged 50 to 60 with HIV.

The genes are TRBV4-2 and TRBJ2-1; 10 bases align to TRBD2. This CDR3 has 16 amino acids. V lost 1 base, J lost 6 bases, and 6 bases stayed unmatched. CDR1 and CDR2 (germline): LGHNA, YNFKEQ. The CDR3, as DNA: TGTGCCAGCAGCCAAGCAAAAGCGGGGGGGCCCAATGAGCAGTTCTTC. It translates to CASSQAKAGGPNEQFF.

This clone was observed once. This sequence joins TRBV19 and TRBJ2-3; D may correspond to TRBD1 or TRBD2 (6 bases each). The V gene lost 3 bases and the J gene lost 5 bases, with 15 bases spanning the gap. The CDR3 totals 15 residues. Per the germline V gene, CDR1 is LNHDA and CDR2 is SQIVND (reference sequence). In DNA form, the CDR3 reads TGTGCCAGTAGTATGACGGGGGCCTCCTTAGATACGCAGTATTTT. Its translation is CASSMTGASLDTQYF.

This chain links TRBV4-2 with TRBJ2-2; D is ambiguous. The CDR3 loop spans 14 amino acids. CDR1 and CDR2 (germline): LGHNA, YNFKEQ. Trimming removed 3 bases from V and 4 bases from J, with 9 bases in between. CDR3 nucleotide sequence: TGTGCCAGCAGCCACGATGGGTCCACCGGGGAGCTGTTTTTT. This translates into CASSHDGSTGELFF.

The chain employs TRBV6-4 and TRBJ2-2; the match to TRBD2 covers 12 bases. The ends lost 6 bases at V and 2 bases at J; junction bases unmatched: 4. Germline V gene data show CDR1 as MRHNA and CDR2 as SNTAGT. The CDR3 runs to 16 residues. The CDR3 is CASSLLAGGNTGELFF. For the CDR3, the DNA is TGTGCCAGCAGCCTACTAGCGGGGGGAAACACCGGGGAGCTGTTTTTT.

The rearrangement uses TRBV9 and TRBJ2-3; maybe TRBD2 (6 bases). V shed 4 bases and J shed 4 bases, with 10 bases lying between them. This CDR3 has 13 amino acids. In germline, CDR1 is SGDLS, CDR2 YYNGEE. CDR3 DNA sequence: TGTGCCAGCAGCCGCGGAGGGGCAGATACGCAGTATTTT. Protein product: CASSRGGADTQYF.

The V gene is TRBV5-1, the J gene TRBJ2-1, with D uncertain. The germline V gene encodes CDR1 SGHRS and CDR2 YFSETQ. This CDR3 spans 11 amino acids. Trimming took off 0 bases at V and 6 bases at J, with 1 base between the two ends. CDR3 DNA: TGCGCCAGCAGCTTGGCCAATGAGCAGTTCTTC. It translates to CASSLANEQFF.

The rearrangement links TRBV6-1 to TRBJ2-7; D unresolved. CDR1 MNHNS and CDR2 SASEGT come from the germline V gene. Between the trimmed V and J ends, which lost 5 bases and 4 bases, there was a span of 15 bases. The CDR3 has 14 residues. The DNA for the CDR3 is TGTGCCAGCAGTCAGGCCAGGAGACGATACGAGCAGTACTTC. Its protein is CASSQARRRYEQYF.

This chain connects TRBV27 to TRBJ2-1, with D unresolved. This CDR3 is 14 amino acids long. Germline V gene sequence: CDR1 MNHEY, CDR2 SMNVEV (reference sequence). Trimming cost V 5 bases and J 4 bases, with 12 bases left between them. The CDR3 nucleotides are TGTGCCAGCAGTCCCCTCGACGGTTACAATGAGCAGTTCTTC. Its protein is CASSPLDGYNEQFF.

This chain links TRBV5-5 with TRBJ1-5; D not certain. Germline V CDR1 and CDR2: SGHKS, YYEKEE (reference sequence). Trimming shortened V by 0 bases and J by 4 bases, and 8 bases separated the two germline ends. This CDR3 contains 14 residues. The CDR3 nucleotides read TGTGCCAGCAGCTTGGAGGGCGGGAATCAGCCCCAGCATTTT. Its translation is CASSLEGGNQPQHF.

The chain combines TRBV27 with TRBJ2-4; possibly TRBD2 for D (5 bases). Looked up from germline, CDR1 is MNHEY and CDR2 is SMNVEV (reference sequence). This CDR3 is built from 15 residues. V lost 2 bases and J 5 bases, leaving 13 bases between the germline ends. DNA of the CDR3: TGTGCCAGCAGTTTAGAAGGGAGAATCGAAAACATTCAGTACTTC. It codes for CASSLEGRIENIQYF.

The chain uses TRBV11-3 and TRBJ2-1, with D perhaps given as TRBD1 or TRBD2 (5 bases each). The germline V gene encodes CDR1 SGHNT and CDR2 YENEEA. The V end was cut by 4 bases, the J end by 0 bases, with 13 bases between. The CDR3 contains 16 residues. CDR3 nucleotides: TGTGCCAGCAGCTCCACCGGGACGGGCTCCTACAATGAGCAGTTCTTC. Translating it yields CASSSTGTGSYNEQFF.

This clone is medium-sized in the sample. The chain employs TRBV5-4 and TRBJ2-7; perhaps TRBD2 as D (5 bases). Between the trimmed V and J ends, which lost 2 bases and 6 bases, there was a span of 12 bases. Germline values: CDR1 SGHNT, CDR2 YYREEE (reference sequence). The CDR3 totals 13 residues. The CDR3 reads CASSFEEASEQYF. CDR3 nucleotide sequence: TGTGCCAGCAGCTTTGAGGAGGCCTCCGAGCAGTACTTC.

This chain links TRBV9 with TRBJ1-3; D might be TRBD1 (5 bases). CDR1 is SGDLS and CDR2 is YYNGEE in the germline V gene. Trimming stripped 3 bases from V and 0 bases from J, with 10 bases between. The CDR3 covers 15 residues. CDR3: CASSDTGASGNTIYF. The CDR3 region has the DNA TGTGCCAGCAGCGATACCGGGGCCTCTGGAAACACCATATATTTT.

This chain uses TRBV27 with TRBJ2-7, with D possibly TRBD1 on 6 matching bases. V lost 0 bases to trimming and J lost 0 bases, with 9 bases between them. CDR3 length: 15 residues. Germline V gene data show CDR1 as MNHEY and CDR2 as SMNVEV (reference sequence). CDR3 nucleotides: TGTGCCAGCAGTTTATCGAGGGGGAACTCCTACGAGCAGTACTTC. Its translation: CASSLSRGNSYEQYF.

The chain uses TRBV4-1 and TRBJ1-5, with no clear D. The CDR3 has 11 amino acids. Between the trimmed V and J ends, which lost 2 bases and 4 bases, there was a span of 0 bases. Germline CDR1 reads MGHRA; CDR2 reads YSYEKL. The DNA for the CDR3 is TGCGCCAGCAGCCAAAATCAGCCCCAGCATTTT. It yields the protein CASSQNQPQHF.

The chain recombines TRBV30 with TRBJ1-5, with D perhaps TRBD1 (5 bases). Germline V gives CDR1 GTSNPN, CDR2 SVGIG (reference sequence). The CDR3 has 13 residues. Trimming cost V 3 bases and J 4 bases, with 10 bases left between them. This CDR3 reads CAWSGDGNQPQHF. DNA for the CDR3: TGTGCCTGGAGCGGGGACGGTAATCAGCCCCAGCATTTT.

The chain recombines TRBV4-1 with TRBJ2-7, with D perhaps matching TRBD2 (7 bases). Germline V lookup: CDR1 MGHRA, CDR2 YSYEKL. The germline V and J ends were trimmed by 0 bases and 3 bases, with 12 bases remaining between them. This CDR3 contains 15 residues. CDR3 sequence reads: CASSQDRGAYYEQYF. The CDR3 DNA reads as TGCGCCAGCAGCCAAGACCGGGGGGCCTACTACGAGCAGTACTTC.

The chain recombines TRBV5-5 with TRBJ1-2, with TRBD1 as a possible D gene (5 bases). The CDR3 totals 15 residues. Germline lookup yields CDR1 SGHKS and CDR2 YYEKEE (reference sequence). The ends were cut back, 0 bases at V and 5 bases at J, with 14 bases in the middle. The CDR3 here is CASSLVGVGAYGYTF. The CDR3 DNA is TGTGCCAGCAGCTTGGTAGGGGTGGGTGCGTATGGCTACACCTTC.

The chain has TRBV13 and TRBJ1-1; D is undetermined. The CDR3 totals 12 residues. V was trimmed by 3 bases and J by 4 bases, leaving 6 bases between them. Germline V gene sequence: CDR1 PRHDT, CDR2 FYEKMQ (reference sequence). Written as DNA, the CDR3 is TGTGCCAGCAGCTTCGGGTCCACTGAAGCTTTCTTT. Protein product: CASSFGSTEAFF.

The chain links TRBV11-2 to TRBJ1-6; D not certain. The germline CDR1 and CDR2 sequences are SGHAT and FQNNGV. With 4 bases removed from V and 8 bases from J, the gap between germline ends came to 15 bases. The CDR3 runs to 15 residues. The CDR3 region has the DNA TGTGCCAGCAGCTCGAGCAGGAGGGCGGATTCACCCCTCCACTTT. It codes for CASSSSRRADSPLHF.

The chain employs TRBV29-1 and TRBJ1-2; D might be TRBD1 (6 bases). V was pared by 6 bases and J by 0 bases, with 20 bases between. The germline gives CDR1 SQVTM, CDR2 ANQGSEA. CDR3 length equals 16 residues. The chain's CDR3 is CSVLWTWGATNYGYTF. CDR3 DNA sequence: TGCAGCGTATTGTGGACCTGGGGGGCAACTAACTATGGCTACACCTTC.

The V and J genes are TRBV7-9 and TRBJ2-3, with 9 bases identical to TRBD2. CDR3 length equals 15 residues. Germline lookup yields CDR1 SEHNR and CDR2 FQNEAQ (reference sequence). J gave up 6 bases and V 7 bases, and 11 bases lay outside the gene matches. DNA of the CDR3: TGTGCCAGCAAGGACCTAGCGGGGAGTTTTGATACGCAGTATTTT. This codes for CASKDLAGSFDTQYF.

The chain carries TRBV19 and TRBJ2-7, with D possibly called TRBD1 or TRBD2 (5 bases each). Trimming removed 5 bases at V and 3 bases at J, with 17 bases between. Germline CDR1 LNHDA, CDR2 SQIVND (reference sequence). This CDR3 region has 15 residues. The CDR3 DNA reads TGTGCCAGTAGTGCCGGGACGGAAGCCAACTACGAGCAGTACTTC. It yields the protein CASSAGTEANYEQYF.

This chain connects TRBV6-6 to TRBJ2-2; tentatively, D is TRBD1 (6 bases). Deletions cut 3 bases from V and 4 bases from J, with 9 bases between. Germline values: CDR1 MNHNY, CDR2 SVGAGI (reference sequence). CDR3 length: 14 amino acids. The CDR3 sequence is CASSYQGTTGELFF. Written as DNA, the CDR3 is TGTGCCAGCAGTTATCAGGGGACCACCGGGGAGCTGTTTTTT.

The chain recombines TRBV10-3 with TRBJ2-1; 10 bases match TRBD2. This CDR3 has 15 amino acids. Looked up from germline, CDR1 is ENHRY and CDR2 is SYGVKD. The junction had 4 bases not matched to a gene; V was cut back by 4 bases and J by 4 bases. The CDR3 loop is CAISGSGGVYNEQFF. CDR3 nucleotides: TGTGCCATCAGTGGCAGCGGGGGGGTTTACAATGAGCAGTTCTTC.

CDR3: CASSEDRGLETQYF. The CDR3 DNA reads TGTGCCAGCAGTGAGGACAGGGGTTTAGAGACCCAGTACTTC. This chain links TRBV2 with TRBJ2-5; 9 bases map to TRBD1. The CDR3 consists of 14 residues. The trim removed 3 bases at V and 4 bases at J, leaving 3 bases unmatched. Germline values: CDR1 SNHLY, CDR2 FYNNEI.

The chain uses TRBV2 and TRBJ2-7, with TRBD2 matching over 8 bases. Germline assignment: CDR1 SNHLY and CDR2 FYNNEI. This CDR3 region has 14 residues. The junction had 3 bases not matched to a gene; V was cut back by 3 bases and J by 2 bases. In DNA form, the CDR3 reads TGTGCCAGCAGTGATCAGCGGGGGACCTACGAGCAGTACTTC. Encoded protein: CASSDQRGTYEQYF. The entire variable domain, with the rest obtained from reference TRBV2 and TRBJ2-7, is as follows: EPEVTQTPSHQVTQMGQEVILRCVPISNHLYFYWYRQILGQKVEFLVSFYNNEISEKSEIFDDQFSVERPDGSNFTLKIRSTKLEDSAMYFCASSDQRGTYEQYFGPGTRLTVT.